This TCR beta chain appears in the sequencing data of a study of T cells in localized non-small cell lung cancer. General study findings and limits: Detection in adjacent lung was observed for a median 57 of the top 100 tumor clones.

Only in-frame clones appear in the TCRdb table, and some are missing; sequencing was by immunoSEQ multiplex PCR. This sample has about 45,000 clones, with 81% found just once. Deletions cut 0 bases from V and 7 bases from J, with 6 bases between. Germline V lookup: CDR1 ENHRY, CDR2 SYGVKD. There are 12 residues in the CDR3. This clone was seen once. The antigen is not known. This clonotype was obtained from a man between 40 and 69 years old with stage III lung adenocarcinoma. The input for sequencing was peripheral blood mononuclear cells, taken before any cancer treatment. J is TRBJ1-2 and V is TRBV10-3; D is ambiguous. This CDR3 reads CAISESQVGYTF. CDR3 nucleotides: TGTGCCATCAGTGAGTCGCAGGTTGGCTACACCTTC.